A selection of T cell receptor beta chains follows, all from one sample in a study of blood T cells in healthy people across ages. TCRdb ran MiXCR on the 5' RACE reads and lists one entry per CDR3 protein. This sample has under 800,000 distinct CDR3 sequences, with around 20% found just once. The sequenced sample consisted of blood. These receptors originate from a man between 65 and 85 years old in good health. CDR3s include the opening cysteine and the closing phenylalanine or tryptophan. D genes are given only for firm matches. Not every row has a clone size; where given, it reads once, few, many or a size class.

clone_size	d_call	j_call	v_call	cdr3_aa	cdr3_nt
many	-	TRBJ2-1	TRBV20-1	CSARAPGSSYNEQFF	TGCAGTGCTAGAGCACCGGGAAGCTCCTACAATGAGCAGTTCTTC
few	-	TRBJ2-1	TRBV3-1	CASSQAGVEQFF	TGTGCCAGCAGCCAAGCGGGAGTTGAGCAGTTCTTC
few	TRBD1	TRBJ2-1	TRBV5-1	CASRKRTGVDEQFF	TGCGCCAGCAGGAAGAGGACAGGGGTCGATGAGCAGTTCTTC
-	-	TRBJ2-3	TRBV20-1	CSAREASSTDTQYF	TGCAGTGCTAGAGAGGCAAGCAGCACAGATACGCAGTATTTT
few	-	TRBJ2-6	TRBV20-1	CSARAAGANVLTF	TGCAGTGCTAGGGCGGCTGGGGCCAACGTCCTGACTTTC
-	TRBD2	TRBJ2-5	TRBV20-1	CSARDMGTSRETLYF	TGCAGTGCTAGAGATATGGGGACTAGTAGGGAGACCCTGTACTTC
-	-	TRBJ1-2	TRBV25-1	CASSESGAKGGYTF	TGTGCCAGCAGTGAATCGGGCGCCAAAGGTGGCTACACCTTC
-	TRBD1	TRBJ1-1	TRBV20-1	CSAPGQVDTEAFF	TGCAGTGCCCCGGGACAGGTCGACACTGAAGCTTTCTTT
-	-	TRBJ1-4	TRBV29-1	CSVDLQGGEKLFF	TGCAGCGTTGATTTACAGGGAGGCGAAAAACTGTTTTTT
-	-	TRBJ1-2	TRBV24-1	CATSSQGRYTF	TGTGCCACCAGTTCTCAGGGACGCTACACCTTC